These 30 T cell receptor beta chains were sequenced from one sample in a study of blood T cells in healthy people across ages. A J-beta primer mix and a sample-barcoded 5' primer were used in a second PCR of about 7 to 12 cycles. Each CDR3 protein gets one entry after TCRdb re-called the 5' RACE reads with MiXCR. There are about 1.8 million distinct CDR3 sequences in the sample; around half occur only once, and more than 2% lies in the top ten. Input material: blood. These receptors originate from a woman in her thirties or forties in good health.

The chain has TRBV5-1 and TRBJ2-7; the D gene is possibly TRBD2 (6 bases). The CDR3 has 15 amino acids. Trimming left V 0 bases short and J 4 bases short, with 14 bases between. Germline loops: CDR1 SGHRS, CDR2 YFSETQ. CDR3 loop: CASSLEGLEGYEQYF. The CDR3 DNA reads TGCGCCAGCAGCTTGGAGGGGCTGGAGGGGTACGAGCAGTACTTC.

This clonotype has only one observation. The CDR3 nucleotides are TGTGCCAGCAGTTTAGACAGGGTCACCGGGGAGCTGTTTTTT. Encoded protein: CASSLDRVTGELFF. The chain couples TRBV12-3 or TRBV12-4 to TRBJ2-2; tentative D call: TRBD1 (6 bases). V was pared by 1 base and J by 4 bases, with 7 bases between. The CDR3 runs to 14 residues.

The gene calls are TRBV19 and TRBJ1-6; possibly TRBD1 for D (6 bases). The CDR3 has 14 residues. CDR1 LNHDA and CDR2 SQIVND come from the germline V gene (reference sequence). The germline V and J ends were trimmed by 5 bases and 7 bases, with 12 bases remaining between them. CDR3 bases: TGTGCCAGTAGTCCCGGGACACGGAATTCACCCCTCCACTTT. As protein: CASSPGTRNSPLHF. Combining the CDR3 with reference TRBV19 and TRBJ1-6 gives the whole variable domain DGGITQSPKYLFRKEGQNVTLSCEQNLNHDAMYWYRQDPGQGLRLIYYSQIVNDFQKGDIAEGYSVSREKKESFPLTVTSAQKNPTAFYLCASSPGTRNSPLHFGNGTRLTVT.

The rearrangement joins TRBV21-1 to TRBJ2-3; the table names TRBD1, a call not compared with the DNA. TRBV21-1 is annotated as a pseudogene. The CDR3 has 16 residues. CDR3 protein: CASSSRVGQTADTQYF. The CDR3, as DNA: TGTGCCAGCAGCTCCCGTGTGGGGCAAACAGCAGATACGCAGTATTTT.

This clonotype was picked up a small number of times. CDR3 DNA sequence: TGCGCCAGCAGCTTGGAGCCCAACCAGTGGGAGACCCAGTACTTC. Protein sequence: CASSLEPNQWETQYF. The chain is built from TRBV5-1 and TRBJ2-5; D gene ambiguous. This CDR3 has 15 amino acids. Trimming took off 0 bases at V and 5 bases at J, with 14 bases between the two ends. The V gene's germline CDR1 is SGHRS and CDR2 YFSETQ. The entire variable domain, with the rest obtained from reference TRBV5-1 and TRBJ2-5, is as follows: KAGVTQTPRYLIKTRGQQVTLSCSPISGHRSVSWYQQTPGQGLQFLFEYFSETQRNKGNFPGRFSGRQFSNSRSEMNVSTLELGDSALYLCASSLEPNQWETQYFGPGTRLLVL.

In its sample, this clonotype was seen a few times. This chain joins TRBV3-1 and TRBJ1-2; TRBD1 aligns across 10 bases. The CDR3 length is 19 residues. Germline V gene lookup returns CDR1 LGHDT and CDR2 YNNKEL (reference sequence). Trimming took 1 base from V and 2 from J; bases not matched to a gene: 13. CDR3 in amino acids: CASSQGFGTGVGRNYGYTF. CDR3 coding DNA: TGTGCCAGCAGCCAAGGATTTGGGACAGGGGTAGGTCGGAACTATGGCTACACCTTC.

This clonotype has only one observation. The V gene is TRBV6-4, the J gene TRBJ2-1; TRBD1 aligns across 7 bases. The germline gives CDR1 MRHNA, CDR2 SNTAGT. Trimming removed 5 bases from V and 6 bases from J; junction bases left unmatched: 13. The CDR3 totals 16 residues. CDR3 nucleotide sequence: TGTGCCAGCAGTCCGGTCGGGACAGTGGTAGGCAATGAGCAGTTCTTC. Protein product: CASSPVGTVVGNEQFF.

This chain links TRBV5-5 with TRBJ2-3; D is uncertain. This CDR3 has 13 amino acids. The germline gives CDR1 SGHKS, CDR2 YYEKEE (reference sequence). V lost 3 bases and J 4 bases, leaving 9 bases between the germline ends. The CDR3 sequence: CASSSKTSDTQYF. In DNA, the CDR3 is TGTGCCAGCAGCTCCAAAACGTCAGATACGCAGTATTTT.

The chain recombines TRBV12-3 or TRBV12-4 with TRBJ2-3; weak D call: TRBD1 (5 bases). Deletions cut 5 bases from V and 1 base from J, with 16 bases between. The CDR3 is 16 amino acids. The CDR3 DNA reads as TGTGCCAGCAGTCCCCTGGACACTGGAGGCACAGATACGCAGTATTTT. It specifies CASSPLDTGGTDTQYF.

V is TRBV29-1 and J is TRBJ2-4; weak D call: TRBD2 (6 bases). The end of the DNA aligns better with TRBJ2-7, so the J call may be wrong. CDR1 and CDR2 (germline): SQVTM, ANQGSEA. The CDR3 sequence is 12 residues long. The CDR3 DNA reads TGCGGCGGCGGGGCCACACGGTACGAGCAGTACTTC. Translated: CGGGATRYEQYF.

This clonotype was seen once. The chain recombines TRBV7-2 with TRBJ1-2, with D unclear. Germline CDR1 is SGHTA and CDR2 is FQGNSA. The CDR3 runs 12 residues. V lost 1 base and J lost 8, with 8 bases in between. The CDR3 is CASSLEPRGYTF. The CDR3 DNA reads TGTGCCAGCAGCTTAGAGCCCCGGGGCTACACCTTC.

The chain is built from TRBV10-3 and TRBJ2-7; no clear D. CDR3 length equals 13 residues. CDR1 is ENHRY and CDR2 is SYGVKD in the germline V gene. Trimming cost V 0 bases and J 2 bases, with 5 bases left between them. The CDR3 sequence is CAISESRTYEQYF. The DNA for the CDR3 is TGTGCCATCAGTGAGTCGCGGACCTACGAGCAGTACTTC.

This sequence joins TRBV27 and TRBJ2-7; 10 bases are a match to TRBD2. Gene TRBJ2-4 matches the end of the DNA better, so the J call may be wrong. The germline gives CDR1 MNHEY, CDR2 SMNVEV (reference sequence). The length of the CDR3 is 14 residues. The CDR3 loop reads CASRKQRGGPIQYF. The DNA for the CDR3 is TGTGCCAGCAGGAAACAGCGGGGGGGACCCATTCAGTACTTC.

The chain recombines TRBV20-1 with TRBJ1-5; the D is unclear. Trimming took off 6 bases at V and 1 base at J, with 10 bases between the two ends. CDR3 size: 13 residues. Germline V gene sequence: CDR1 DFQATT, CDR2 SNEGSKA (reference sequence). The CDR3 nucleotides are TGCAGTGCCCTCGGGAGAAGCAATCAGCCCCAGCATTTT. Translated, it gives CSALGRSNQPQHF.

The chain combines TRBV2 with TRBJ1-2; D unresolved. The CDR3 runs 15 residues. V was clipped by 1 base and J by 6 bases, with 15 bases between them. CDR1 is SNHLY, CDR2 FYNNEI, per germline. The CDR3 DNA follows: TGTGCCAGCAGTGAAGTGAAGGTAGTACGCGATGGCTACACCTTC. It codes for CASSEVKVVRDGYTF.

This chain links TRBV28 with TRBJ1-2; a weak D match, TRBD1 (5 bases). Germline V gene sequence: CDR1 MDHEN, CDR2 SYDVKM. This CDR3 region has 14 residues. Between the trimmed V and J ends, which lost 1 base and 4 bases, there was a span of 10 bases. The CDR3 DNA reads TGTGCCAGCAGTTTATCCAGGGACCCCTATGGCTACACCTTC. It yields the protein CASSLSRDPYGYTF.

The J gene is TRBJ2-7, the V gene TRBV5-5, with D possibly TRBD1 on 6 matching bases. The germline gives CDR1 SGHKS, CDR2 YYEKEE (reference sequence). Deletions cut 2 bases from V and 1 base from J, with 13 bases between. This CDR3 contains 15 residues. CDR3 sequence reads: CASSFEDRNSYEQYF. DNA of the CDR3: TGTGCCAGCAGCTTTGAAGACAGGAATTCCTACGAGCAGTACTTC.

This clonotype was counted only a few times. The rearrangement links TRBV29-1 to TRBJ2-3; 12 positions match TRBD2. The CDR3 consists of 14 residues. Unmatched junction bases numbered 3, after V lost 8 bases and J lost 0 bases. Germline CDR1 is SQVTM and CDR2 is ANQGSEA. CDR3 bases: TGCAGCTATGGACTAGCGGGGAGCACAGATACGCAGTATTTT. This encodes CSYGLAGSTDTQYF.

This sequence joins TRBV27 and TRBJ2-1; the D is unclear. Germline assignment: CDR1 MNHEY and CDR2 SMNVEV (reference sequence). V was shortened by 7 bases and J by 5 bases, with 15 bases between the two germline ends. This CDR3 is built from 14 residues. The CDR3 sequence is CASNSLIRDNEQFF. DNA of the CDR3: TGTGCCAGCAACTCACTGATCCGCGACAATGAGCAGTTCTTC.

This chain connects TRBV7-6 to TRBJ2-5; perhaps TRBD2 as D (5 bases). Germline V gene data show CDR1 as SGHVS and CDR2 as FNYEAQ. Trimming left V 5 bases short and J 1 base short, with 14 bases between. The CDR3 is 15 amino acids. CDR3: CASSSRVASQETQYF. For the CDR3, the DNA is TGTGCCAGCAGCAGTAGAGTAGCGAGCCAAGAGACCCAGTACTTC.

This clonotype turned up a few times. The CDR3: CSASGGRNQPQHF. The DNA for the CDR3 is TGCAGTGCTAGTGGGGGACGCAATCAGCCCCAGCATTTT. The V call is TRBV20-1, the J call TRBJ1-5; D is possibly TRBD1 (5 bases). Germline V CDR1 and CDR2: DFQATT, SNEGSKA (reference sequence). Trimming shortened V by 3 bases and J by 2 bases, and 8 bases separated the two germline ends. The CDR3 loop spans 13 amino acids.

The chain couples TRBV4-2 to TRBJ1-2, with D uncertain. The CDR3 is 14 residues long. From germline, CDR1 is LGHNA and CDR2 YNFKEQ. The V gene lost 0 bases and the J gene lost 4 bases, with 9 bases spanning the gap. The CDR3 DNA reads as TGTGCCAGCAGCCAAGATTATGGACTCTATGGCTACACCTTC. Protein: CASSQDYGLYGYTF.

The rearrangement uses TRBV12-3 or TRBV12-4 and TRBJ2-3; D may correspond to TRBD1 or TRBD2 (7 bases each). The CDR3 contains 15 residues. Trimming pared 5 bases from V and 2 bases from J, leaving 14 bases between. CDR3 loop: CASSTGAGVTDTQYF. The CDR3 DNA sequence: TGTGCCAGCAGTACAGGGGCGGGGGTCACAGATACGCAGTATTTT.

The chain couples TRBV28 to TRBJ2-1, with D maybe TRBD2 (5 bases). V was clipped by 7 bases and J by 5 bases, with 12 bases between them. Looked up from germline, CDR1 is MDHEN and CDR2 is SYDVKM. This CDR3 spans 13 amino acids. The CDR3 DNA is TGTGCCAGCAAAGAAGGGCGGGACAATGAGCAGTTCTTC. Its protein is CASKEGRDNEQFF.

This chain links TRBV12-3 or TRBV12-4 with TRBJ2-1, with D perhaps matching TRBD2 (6 bases). The length of the CDR3 is 15 residues. Trimming stripped 7 bases from V and 0 bases from J, with 13 bases between. CDR3 residues: CASKTGVSSYNEQFF. The CDR3 DNA sequence: TGTGCCAGCAAGACGGGAGTTAGCTCCTACAATGAGCAGTTCTTC.

This clonotype appeared a few times. The rearrangement joins TRBV20-1 to TRBJ2-6; D uncertain. Trimming took off 6 bases at V and 0 bases at J, with 9 bases between the two ends. This CDR3 spans 14 amino acids. In germline, CDR1 is DFQATT, CDR2 SNEGSKA (reference sequence). The CDR3 sequence: CSAEDHSGANVLTF. The DNA of the CDR3 is TGCAGTGCCGAAGACCACTCTGGGGCCAACGTCCTGACTTTC.

The rearrangement joins TRBV6-5 to TRBJ1-4, with a tentative D call TRBD1 (5 bases). Germline V CDR1 and CDR2: MNHEY, SVGAGI. Trimming stripped 5 bases from V and 4 bases from J, with 11 bases between. CDR3 size: 14 residues. The CDR3 is CASSPDRNNEKLFF. The CDR3 bases are TGTGCCAGCAGTCCCGACAGAAATAATGAAAAACTGTTTTTT.

The rearrangement links TRBV7-2 to TRBJ2-1; 12 bases align to TRBD2. The CDR3 has 14 amino acids. Unmatched junction bases numbered 11, after V lost 7 bases and J lost 13 bases. Per germline, CDR1 SGHTA and CDR2 FQGNSA. CDR3 region: CASKLAGGRETQFF. The CDR3 DNA sequence: TGTGCCAGCAAGCTAGCGGGGGGGCGAGAGACCCAGTTCTTC. Full variable domain (outside the CDR3, taken from reference TRBV7-2 and TRBJ2-1): GAGVSQSPSNKVTEKGKDVELRCDPISGHTALYWYRQSLGQGLEFLIYFQGNSAPDKSGLPSDRFSAERTGGSVSTLTIQRTQQEDSAVYLCASKLAGGRETQFFGPGTRLTVL.

This clonotype was seen more than once but under ten times. The chain combines TRBV4-3 with TRBJ1-6; D not resolved. Germline CDR1 and CDR2: LGHNA and YSLEER. Trimming stripped 1 base from V and 6 bases from J, with 7 bases between. The CDR3 is made up of 14 amino acids. The CDR3 DNA reads as TGCGCCAGCAGCCAAGTCACTATTAATTCACCCCTCCACTTT. Translating gives CASSQVTINSPLHF.

This clonotype was detected only a few times. The rearrangement links TRBV4-3 to TRBJ2-7; the D gene is possibly TRBD2 (5 bases). V lost 4 bases and J lost 1, with 14 bases in between. This CDR3 contains 15 residues. The V gene's germline CDR1 is LGHNA and CDR2 YSLEER. Here the CDR3 reads CASSREGGGSYEQYF. The CDR3 DNA is TGCGCCAGCAGCCGCGAAGGAGGCGGTTCCTACGAGCAGTACTTC.